A single sample is the source of the 14 T cell receptor beta chains below, sequenced in a study of OX40 agonist ivuxolimab in advanced cancers. TCRdb's copy holds only in-frame clones and misses some; the assay was immunoSEQ multiplex PCR. In the table there are some 77,000 clones, almost 90% of which are singletons. Sequences were derived from CD4+ or CD8+ T cells sorted from blood, sampled in a trial of the OX40 agonist ivuxolimab. These receptors originate from an adult with an advanced solid tumor such as melanoma, head and neck, liver or kidney cancer.

V and J are TRBV10-1 and TRBJ2-7, with TRBD1 identical over 9 bases. Germline V gene lookup returns CDR1 WNHNN and CDR2 SYGVQD (reference sequence). CDR3 length equals 16 residues. The V segment lost 0 bases and the J segment 0 bases; nucleotides outside the gene matches: 3. Here the CDR3 DNA reads TGCGCCAGCAGTGAGTCGTTGGGACAGGGCTCCTACGAGCAGTACTTC. It codes for CASSESLGQGSYEQYF.

This clone was seen just once. This sample also contains other DNA sequences that code for the same CDR3. The genes are TRBV7-9 and TRBJ2-1; D is unresolved. Germline CDR1 reads SEHNR; CDR2 reads FQNEAQ (reference sequence). The ends were cut back, 5 bases at V and 3 bases at J, with 2 bases in the middle. CDR3 length: 11 residues. The CDR3 loop reads CASSIYNEQFF. Written as DNA, the CDR3 is TGTGCCAGCAGCATCTACAATGAGCAGTTCTTC.

This chain uses TRBV19 with TRBJ2-3; 12 nucleotides agree with TRBD1. J lost 3 bases, V lost 5 bases, and 6 bases had no gene match. The CDR3 runs 16 residues. From germline, CDR1 is LNHDA and CDR2 SQIVND (reference sequence). In nucleotides, the CDR3 is TGTGCCAGTAGTGCCGGGACAGGGGGCAGGACAGATACGCAGTATTTT. It translates to CASSAGTGGRTDTQYF.

V is TRBV9 and J is TRBJ2-3, with D unresolved. The V gene's germline CDR1 is SGDLS and CDR2 YYNGEE. This CDR3 is 14 amino acids long. The ends were cut back, 3 bases at V and 2 bases at J, with 10 bases in the middle. The CDR3 region has the DNA TGTGCCAGCAGCGCCCTCCCTAACACAGATACGCAGTATTTT. Amino acid sequence: CASSALPNTDTQYF.

With regard to this clone: A read error may account for a junction end that differs from germline. Other DNA sequences in this specimen translate into the identical CDR3. The chain carries TRBV7-8 and TRBJ1-5; 12 nucleotides agree with TRBD1. The V gene's germline CDR1 is SGHVS and CDR2 FQNEAQ. The CDR3 sequence is 17 residues long. Here the CDR3 DNA reads TGTGCCAGTAGCTGGATCCGGGACAGGGGGCCGGGACAGCCCCAGCATTTT. Amino acid sequence: CASSWIRDRGPGQPQHF.

The chain is built from TRBV5-4 and TRBJ1-4; the D gene is possibly TRBD1 (6 bases). The V end lost 0 bases, the J end lost 5 bases, and 8 bases lay between the germline ends. Germline CDR1 and CDR2: SGHNT and YYREEE (reference sequence). CDR3 length: 14 amino acids. The CDR3 nucleotides read TGTGCCAGCAGCTTGGGCAGGGGCAATGAAAAACTGTTTTTT. Residues: CASSLGRGNEKLFF.

This sequence joins TRBV6-5 and TRBJ1-2; 9 bases are shared with TRBD1. CDR1 MNHEY and CDR2 SVGAGI come from the germline V gene. With 9 bases clipped from V and 0 bases from J, the junction kept 5 bases outside the gene matches. The CDR3 is 14 amino acids. CDR3 sequence (DNA): TGTGCCAGTAGGGGACAGGGATCTAACTATGGCTACACCTTC. Translated, it gives CASRGQGSNYGYTF.

V gene TRBV19 combines with J gene TRBJ1-2, with D perhaps matching TRBD1 (5 bases). Germline V CDR1 and CDR2: LNHDA, SQIVND (reference sequence). Trimming left V 4 bases short and J 5 bases short, with 8 bases between. The CDR3 is 12 amino acids. The CDR3 region is CASSTQAYGYTF. The DNA for the CDR3 is TGTGCCAGTAGTACACAGGCGTATGGCTACACCTTC.

This sequence joins TRBV5-6 and TRBJ1-3; 7 bases agree with TRBD1. Germline CDR1 reads SGHDT; CDR2 reads YYEEEE. V trimming: 4 bases; J trimming: 3 bases; junction bases outside the gene matches: 4. The CDR3 covers 14 residues. CDR3 sequence: CASSDTGDGNTIYF. The CDR3 region has the DNA TGTGCCAGCAGCGACACAGGGGATGGAAACACCATATATTTT.

This chain links TRBV9 with TRBJ2-5, with no clear D. This CDR3 has 15 residues. Deletions cut 3 bases from V and 5 bases from J, with 17 bases between. Germline loops: CDR1 SGDLS, CDR2 YYNGEE. The CDR3 protein is CASSAQSSWRETQYF. The CDR3 coding sequence is TGTGCCAGCAGCGCCCAATCCTCCTGGCGGGAGACCCAGTACTTC.

The chain employs TRBV5-6 and TRBJ1-6; D may be TRBD1 (5 bases). The CDR3 totals 15 residues. CDR1 is SGHDT and CDR2 is YYEEEE in the germline V gene. Between the trimmed V and J ends, which lost 6 bases and 7 bases, there was a span of 17 bases. The DNA for the CDR3 is TGTGCCAGCACCTGGGGCCCGAGTAGAAATTCACCCCTCCACTTT. Amino acids: CASTWGPSRNSPLHF.

The V gene is TRBV5-8, the J gene TRBJ2-7; 11 bases line up with TRBD1. V was pared by 4 bases and J by 3 bases, with 6 bases of the junction left unmatched. Germline assignment: CDR1 SGHTS and CDR2 YDEGEE. The CDR3 is 15 residues long. CDR3 in DNA: TGTGCCAGCAGCCCGAGGACAGGGGGCAACTACGAGCAGTACTTC. Translating gives CASSPRTGGNYEQYF.

The J gene is TRBJ1-5, the V gene TRBV15; no clear D. The CDR3 has 15 residues. V was pared by 6 bases and J by 0 bases, with 12 bases between. Germline values: CDR1 LNHNV, CDR2 YYDKDF (reference sequence). CDR3 residues: CATRGPPYSNQPQHF. The CDR3 DNA reads as TGTGCCACCAGAGGACCCCCTTATAGCAATCAGCCCCAGCATTTT.

This sequence joins TRBV5-1 and TRBJ1-1; no clear D gene. Germline CDR1 SGHRS, CDR2 YFSETQ. The CDR3 runs to 16 residues. Trimming took off 0 bases at V and 4 bases at J, with 16 bases between the two ends. The CDR3 sequence: CASSLATVLGSTEAFF. The CDR3 coding sequence is TGCGCCAGCAGCTTGGCAACAGTCCTAGGATCCACTGAAGCTTTCTTT.